The next 15 T cell receptor beta chains were all read from a single sample in a study of blood T cells in healthy people across ages. The authors ran a second PCR of 7 to 11 cycles using a sample-barcoded 5' primer and a J-beta primer mix. From the 5' RACE reads, TCRdb called clonotypes with MiXCR, one entry per CDR3 protein. The table records 1.5 million to 2 million distinct CDR3 sequences, less than 50% of them present only once. Sequencing input: blood. The receptors shown here come from a woman aged 40 to 50 in good health.

CDR3 DNA: TGTGCCAGCAGCCAAGGGGTCGGTACCTACGAGCAGTACTTC. Translated, it gives CASSQGVGTYEQYF. The chain joins TRBV4-2 to TRBJ2-7; D is undetermined. This CDR3 comprises 14 residues. The germline gives CDR1 LGHNA, CDR2 YNFKEQ. Trimming removed 1 base at V and 2 bases at J, with 9 bases between.

The chain is built from TRBV27 and TRBJ2-5, with 11 positions matching TRBD1. Germline V gene lookup returns CDR1 MNHEY and CDR2 SMNVEV (reference sequence). The junction had 5 bases not matched to a gene; V was cut back by 7 bases and J by 4 bases. CDR3 length: 14 amino acids. The CDR3 here is CASTSDRGRETQYF. In DNA form, the CDR3 reads TGTGCCAGCACTTCGGACAGGGGGCGAGAGACCCAGTACTTC.

The sample holds a few counts of this clonotype. V is TRBV29-1 and J is TRBJ1-2; D gene ambiguous. CDR1 is SQVTM, CDR2 ANQGSEA, per germline. V dropped 2 bases and J dropped 6 bases, with 4 bases sitting between them. The CDR3 extends over 10 amino acids. CDR3: CSVERDGYTF. CDR3 DNA sequence: TGCAGCGTTGAACGGGATGGCTACACCTTC.

This clonotype was seen only a few times. The V gene is TRBV20-1, the J gene TRBJ1-2, with 7 positions matching TRBD1. The length of the CDR3 is 14 residues. The V gene end was trimmed by 1 base and the J gene end by 0 bases; junction bases not matched to a gene: 2. Germline assignment: CDR1 DFQATT and CDR2 SNEGSKA (reference sequence). CDR3 bases: TGCAGTGCTAGAGGGGACAGAACTAACTATGGCTACACCTTC. This gives the protein CSARGDRTNYGYTF.

The rearrangement joins TRBV14 to TRBJ2-3, with TRBD1 as a possible D gene (5 bases). Germline V gives CDR1 SGHDN, CDR2 FVKESK. The CDR3 totals 17 residues. Trimming pared 0 bases from V and 7 bases from J, leaving 20 bases between. CDR3 DNA: TGTGCCAGCAGCCAAGACCGGATGACTGCAGGGAAATATACGCAGTATTTT. Encoded protein: CASSQDRMTAGKYTQYF. The full variable domain, in which reference TRBV14 and TRBJ2-3 provide the parts outside the CDR3, is EAGVTQFPSHSVIEKGQTVTLRCDPISGHDNLYWYRRVMGKEIKFLLHFVKESKQDESGMPNNRFLAERTGGTYSTLKVQPAELEDSGVYFCASSQDRMTAGKYTQYFGPGTRLTVL.

The rearrangement links TRBV5-1 to TRBJ2-7, with 9 positions matching TRBD2. CDR1 SGHRS and CDR2 YFSETQ come from the germline V gene. This CDR3 is built from 14 residues. After removal of 4 bases from V and 3 bases from J, the junction contained 5 bases not matched to a gene. CDR3 protein: CASSRLAENYEQYF. The DNA of the CDR3 is TGCGCCAGCAGCCGACTAGCGGAGAACTACGAGCAGTACTTC.

This chain connects TRBV27 to TRBJ2-7; D possibly matches TRBD1 or TRBD2 (5 bases each). The ends were cut back, 2 bases at V and 10 bases at J, with 18 bases in the middle. CDR3 length: 14 residues. Germline values: CDR1 MNHEY, CDR2 SMNVEV (reference sequence). The CDR3 region is CASSLQGPEWDQYF. CDR3 coding DNA: TGTGCCAGCAGTTTACAGGGACCCGAATGGGACCAGTACTTC.

V usage is TRBV5-6 and J usage is TRBJ2-3, with D maybe TRBD1 (5 bases). The CDR3 runs 18 residues. V was trimmed by 4 bases and J by 3 bases, leaving 24 bases between them. Germline CDR1 reads SGHDT; CDR2 reads YYEEEE. For the CDR3, the DNA is TGTGCCAGCAGCACACGGTTTTTAAGGGGCAGTGATACAGATACGCAGTATTTT. This gives the protein CASSTRFLRGSDTDTQYF.

The CDR3 coding sequence is TGTGCCAGTTGGACAGGGGAGGGCTATGGCTACACCTTC. It is translated as CASWTGEGYGYTF. This chain connects TRBV27 to TRBJ1-2, with TRBD1 matching over 9 bases. Germline-derived CDR1 and CDR2 are MNHEY and SMNVEV (reference sequence). The CDR3 contains 13 residues. V lost 9 bases to trimming and J lost 4 bases; unmatched junction nucleotides: 6.

J is TRBJ2-1 and V is TRBV2; D unclear. V lost 8 bases and J lost 0, with 11 bases in between. Germline CDR1 reads SNHLY; CDR2 reads FYNNEI. This CDR3 is built from 14 residues. The CDR3 DNA reads TGTGCCAGCTTCTATGGCAGCTCCTACAATGAGCAGTTCTTC. It codes for CASFYGSSYNEQFF. Full variable domain (remainder filled in from reference TRBV2 and TRBJ2-1): EPEVTQTPSHQVTQMGQEVILRCVPISNHLYFYWYRQILGQKVEFLVSFYNNEISEKSEIFDDQFSVERPDGSNFTLKIRSTKLEDSAMYFCASFYGSSYNEQFFGPGTRLTVL.

The chain joins TRBV7-3 to TRBJ1-2; the match to TRBD1 covers 8 bases. CDR1 and CDR2 (germline): SGHTA, FQGTGA. Trimming at V came to 5 bases and at J to 3 bases, leaving 5 bases not matched to a gene. This CDR3 is 14 amino acids long. The CDR3 sequence is CASSPGGHDYGYTF. The DNA of the CDR3 is TGTGCCAGCAGCCCAGGGGGCCACGACTATGGCTACACCTTC.

This clonotype was picked up one time. The chain combines TRBV3-1 with TRBJ2-1; 10 bases match TRBD2. Germline V CDR1 and CDR2: LGHDT, YNNKEL (reference sequence). The CDR3 has 18 amino acids. J lost 3 bases, V lost 3 bases, and 11 bases had no gene match. CDR3 DNA: TGTGCCAGCAGCCACCCCGTGAACGTAGCGGGGGGCTACAATGAGCAGTTCTTC. Protein: CASSHPVNVAGGYNEQFF.

This chain links TRBV20-1 with TRBJ1-2; D is unclear. V was cut by 6 bases and J by 4 bases, with 12 bases left in between. The germline V gene has CDR1 DFQATT and CDR2 SNEGSKA (reference sequence). This CDR3 is built from 12 residues. For the CDR3, the DNA is TGCAGTGCCAGGAAAATCCTCTATGGCTACACCTTC. Amino acids: CSARKILYGYTF.

The chain couples TRBV11-3 to TRBJ2-6; D not certain. CDR1 is SGHNT, CDR2 YENEEA, per germline. V was pared by 3 bases and J by 9 bases, with 9 bases between. This CDR3 comprises 13 residues. CDR3 nucleotides: TGTGCCAGCAGCTTCAGGACGAGCAACGTCCTGACTTTC. Its translation is CASSFRTSNVLTF.

This clonotype was observed once. The chain links TRBV2 to TRBJ2-7, with 11 bases aligning to TRBD2. Judging by the DNA end, TRBJ2-5 fits better; the J call may be wrong. The CDR3 has 14 residues. Germline V gene data show CDR1 as SNHLY and CDR2 as FYNNEI. The CDR3 region is CASSLGLAGQTQYF. The CDR3 nucleotides are TGTGCCAGCAGTTTAGGACTAGCGGGTCAGACCCAGTACTTC.